The 3 T cell receptor beta chains in this list originate from one sample, sequenced in a study of T cell repertoires in cytomegalovirus infection. Each CDR3 protein gets one entry after TCRdb re-called the reads with MiXCR. The sample contains tens of thousands of distinct CDR3 sequences, 20% of which appear only once. Antigens for these TCRs are unknown. The sequencing used CD8+ T cells from cultured PBMCs, collected from culture after CMV antigen stimulation. These receptors came from a human donor in good health (CMV status not recorded). Some clones in this sample may be carry-over from other donors' samples.

This clonotype was recorded a few times. The chain is built from TRBV27 and TRBJ2-5; 12 bases fit TRBD2. The V gene end was trimmed by 6 bases and the J gene end by 5 bases; junction bases not matched to a gene: 10. The germline CDR1 and CDR2 sequences are MNHEY and SMNVEV (reference sequence). The CDR3 is 16 amino acids. CDR3 sequence: CASSPGLAGLLETQYF. CDR3 coding DNA: TGTGCCAGCAGCCCCGGACTAGCGGGGTTGCTCGAGACCCAGTACTTC.

This clonotype was seen repeatedly, ten times or more. J is TRBJ2-5 and V is TRBV28; D unresolved. The length of the CDR3 is 15 residues. Germline V gene sequence: CDR1 MDHEN, CDR2 SYDVKM. The V end lost 2 bases, the J end lost 0 bases, and 10 bases lay between the germline ends. The CDR3 protein is CASSLEQEYQETQYF. The CDR3 nucleotides read TGTGCCAGCAGTTTAGAGCAGGAGTACCAAGAGACCCAGTACTTC.

This clonotype was counted between two and nine times. The chain uses TRBV7-2 and TRBJ1-6; 7 nucleotides match TRBD1. CDR1 and CDR2 from the germline V gene are SGHTA and FQGNSA. This CDR3 is 14 amino acids long. V trimming: 6 bases; J trimming: 12 bases; junction bases outside the gene matches: 11. CDR3: CASSLRDSRGPLHF. The CDR3 DNA reads TGTGCCAGCAGTCTCCGGGACAGCCGAGGACCCCTCCACTTT.